This T cell receptor beta chain was sequenced for a study of T-cell reconstitution after alpha-beta-depleted transplantation in children. TCRbeta library preparation incorporated unique molecular identifiers. TCRdb processed the PCR reads anew with MiXCR; each CDR3 protein has one entry. The repertoire holds about 500,000 distinct CDR3 sequences, around a third seen once, with approximately 2.3% in the top ten. This clonotype was seen only a few times. With V trimmed by 4 bases and J by 0 bases, 3 bases remained unmatched. This CDR3 is built from 15 residues. The sequencing here drew on PBMCs from the stem cell graft donor, taken from the stem cell graft. This sequence joins TRBV12-3 or TRBV12-4 and TRBJ1-2, with 9 bases identical to TRBD1. This sequence originates from a human donor who donated a stem cell graft to a child with aplastic anemia. CDR3 sequence reads: CASSWRQGANYGYTF. The CDR3 DNA sequence: TGTGCCAGCAGTTGGAGACAGGGGGCTAACTATGGCTACACCTTC.